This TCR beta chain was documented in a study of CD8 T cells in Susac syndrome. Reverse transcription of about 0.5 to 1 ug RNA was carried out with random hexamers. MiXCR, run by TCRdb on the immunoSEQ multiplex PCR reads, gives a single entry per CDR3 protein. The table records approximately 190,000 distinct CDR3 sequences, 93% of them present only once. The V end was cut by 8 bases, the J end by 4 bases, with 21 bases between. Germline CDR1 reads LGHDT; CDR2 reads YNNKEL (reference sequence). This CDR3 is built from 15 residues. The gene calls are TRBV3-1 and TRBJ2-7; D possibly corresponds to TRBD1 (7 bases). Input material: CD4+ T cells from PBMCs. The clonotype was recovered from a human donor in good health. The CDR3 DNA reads TGTGCCAGCGCTCTGGGGGGACAGACAGAGTACGAGCAGTACTTC. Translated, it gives CASALGGQTEYEQYF.